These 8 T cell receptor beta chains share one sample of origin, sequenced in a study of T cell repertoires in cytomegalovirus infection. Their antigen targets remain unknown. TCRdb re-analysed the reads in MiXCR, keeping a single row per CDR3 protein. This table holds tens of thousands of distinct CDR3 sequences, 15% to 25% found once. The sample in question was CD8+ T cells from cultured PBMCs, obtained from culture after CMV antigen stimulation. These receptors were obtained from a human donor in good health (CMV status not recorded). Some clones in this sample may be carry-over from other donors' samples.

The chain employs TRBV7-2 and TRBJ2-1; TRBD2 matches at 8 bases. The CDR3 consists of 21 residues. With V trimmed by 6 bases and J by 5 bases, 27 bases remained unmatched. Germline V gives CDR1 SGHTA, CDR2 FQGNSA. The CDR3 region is CASSPYPASGRPSTAHNEQFF. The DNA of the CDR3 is TGTGCCAGCAGTCCGTATCCTGCTAGCGGGCGCCCTTCAACCGCCCACAATGAGCAGTTCTTC.

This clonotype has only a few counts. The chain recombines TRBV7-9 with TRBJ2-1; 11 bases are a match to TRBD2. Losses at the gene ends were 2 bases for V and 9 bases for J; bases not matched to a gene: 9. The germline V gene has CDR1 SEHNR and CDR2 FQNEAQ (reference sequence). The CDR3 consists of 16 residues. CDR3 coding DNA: TGTGCCAGCAGCTTACTTAGGACTAGCGGGTTTGTTGAGCAGTTCTTC. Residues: CASSLLRTSGFVEQFF.

The DNA for the CDR3 is TGCAGCGTTGAAGACCGTGGGGGCTATGGCTACACCTTC. Protein sequence: CSVEDRGGYGYTF. The gene calls are TRBV29-1 and TRBJ1-2; TRBD1 might be the D (5 bases). There are 13 residues in the CDR3. V shed 0 bases and J shed 4 bases, with 9 bases lying between them. The V gene's germline CDR1 is SQVTM and CDR2 ANQGSEA.

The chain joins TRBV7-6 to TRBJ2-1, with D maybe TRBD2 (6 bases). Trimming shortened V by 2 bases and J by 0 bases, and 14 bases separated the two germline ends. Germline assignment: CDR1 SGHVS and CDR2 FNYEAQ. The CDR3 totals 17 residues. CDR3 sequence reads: CASSLLSRESSYNEQFF. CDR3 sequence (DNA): TGTGCCAGCAGCTTACTTAGTCGGGAGTCCTCCTACAATGAGCAGTTCTTC.

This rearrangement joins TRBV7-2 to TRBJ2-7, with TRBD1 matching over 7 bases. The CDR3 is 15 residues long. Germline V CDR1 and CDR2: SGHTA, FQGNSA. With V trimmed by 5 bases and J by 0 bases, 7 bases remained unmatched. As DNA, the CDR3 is TGTGCCAGCAGCCCCCTCGGGACAGCCTCCTACGAGCAGTACTTC. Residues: CASSPLGTASYEQYF.

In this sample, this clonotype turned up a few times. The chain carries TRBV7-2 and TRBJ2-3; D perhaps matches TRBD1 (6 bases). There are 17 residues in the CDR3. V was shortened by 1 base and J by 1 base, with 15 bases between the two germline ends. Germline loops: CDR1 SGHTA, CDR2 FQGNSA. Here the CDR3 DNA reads TGTGCCAGCAGCTTAGGCGTAGGCTCAGGGGGCACAGATACGCAGTATTTT. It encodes CASSLGVGSGGTDTQYF.

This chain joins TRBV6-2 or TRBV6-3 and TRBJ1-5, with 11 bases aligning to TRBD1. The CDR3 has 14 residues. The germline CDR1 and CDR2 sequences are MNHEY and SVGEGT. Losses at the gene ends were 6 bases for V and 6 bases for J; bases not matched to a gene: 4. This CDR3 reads CASSTGTGGQPQHF. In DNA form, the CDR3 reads TGTGCCAGCAGCACCGGGACAGGGGGTCAGCCCCAGCATTTT.

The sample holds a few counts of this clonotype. The DNA of the CDR3 is TGTGCCAGCAGCACCCCTCTTTCAGGGGGGAGGGCTGAAGCTTTCTTT. Protein: CASSTPLSGGRAEAFF. V gene TRBV7-9 combines with J gene TRBJ1-1, with 7 positions matching TRBD1. CDR3 length: 16 amino acids. V was clipped by 5 bases and J by 6 bases; unmatched bases: 15. CDR1 is SEHNR and CDR2 is FQNEAQ in the germline V gene (reference sequence). Full variable domain (missing parts from reference TRBV7-9 and TRBJ1-1): DTGVSQNPRHKITKRGQNVTFRCDPISEHNRLYWYRQTLGQGPEFLTYFQNEAQLEKSRLLSDRFSAERPKGSFSTLEIQRTEQGDSAMYLCASSTPLSGGRAEAFFGQGTRLTVV.